This TCR beta chain derives from a study of shared clonotypes between healthy human individuals. Regarding the study as a whole: Only blood samples were collected, and tissue repertoires likely differ.

Comments on this clone: Its antigen is not identified.

Germline V CDR1 and CDR2: ENHRY, SYGVKD. The CDR3 spans 16 residues. Losses at the gene ends were 3 bases for V and 0 bases for J; bases not matched to a gene: 5. CD45RO-negative cells were positively selected for CCR7, leaving out terminally differentiated effector memory CD45RA+ cells. It was at deep level that the assay was run. Method: immunoSEQ multiplex PCR; TCRdb's copy keeps in-frame clones and lacks some. The top ten hold more than 1.5% of the sample, which has about 2.1 million clones, 93% seen once. The chain couples TRBV10-3 to TRBJ2-3; 8 bases fit TRBD2. This TCR was sampled from a man aged 18-30 years in good health. Some clones in this sample may be carry-over from other donors' samples. The sequencing sample was made of naive CD8+ T cells from PBMCs. CDR3 protein: CAISDSASGSTDTQYF. The CDR3 DNA reads as TGTGCCATCAGTGACTCGGCTAGCGGGAGCACAGATACGCAGTATTTT.